One sample yielded the 24 T cell receptor beta chains listed below, sequenced in a study of T cell responses to AZD1222 COVID-19 vaccine. Profiling relied on immunoSEQ multiplex PCR, and the TCRdb table lists in-frame clones only, not all of them. The repertoire includes 130,000 or so clones, 80% to 95% of them detected once, and less than 2% sits in the top ten. Material: peripheral blood, obtained 28 days after the second AZD1222 dose. These receptors all stem from an adult who received the AZD1222 COVID-19 vaccine.

The J gene is TRBJ1-1, the V gene TRBV10-3; weak D call: TRBD1 (5 bases). Germline lookup yields CDR1 ENHRY and CDR2 SYGVKD. CDR3 length equals 13 residues. V was pared by 8 bases and J by 3 bases, with 13 bases between. CDR3 sequence reads: CAILAREDTEAFF. CDR3 bases: TGTGCCATCCTGGCCAGGGAAGACACTGAAGCTTTCTTT.

V is TRBV15 and J is TRBJ1-3, with 11 bases aligning to TRBD1. Germline trimming cut 1 base from V and 3 bases from J; bases unmatched to any gene: 8. The length of the CDR3 is 18 residues. CDR1 LNHNV and CDR2 YYDKDF come from the germline V gene (reference sequence). The CDR3 region has the DNA TGTGCCACCAGCAGAGGTCGGACAGGGGGCCTTTTTGGAAACACCATATATTTT. It encodes CATSRGRTGGLFGNTIYF.

V and J are TRBV5-6 and TRBJ1-2, with D unresolved. The CDR3 is 14 residues long. From germline, CDR1 is SGHDT and CDR2 YYEEEE. Between the trimmed V and J ends, which lost 2 bases and 5 bases, there was a span of 13 bases. The DNA of the CDR3 is TGTGCCAGCAGCTTCTCCGGGGAGCGGTATGGCTACACCTTC. It is translated as CASSFSGERYGYTF.

The rearrangement joins TRBV29-1 to TRBJ1-4, with 7 nucleotides matching TRBD1. The CDR3 extends over 16 amino acids. J lost 0 bases, V lost 7 bases, and 11 bases had no gene match. CDR1 is SQVTM and CDR2 is ANQGSEA in the germline V gene. The CDR3 nucleotides read TGCAGCGCCCTTGCAGGGGGGAGGGCAACTAATGAAAAACTGTTTTTT. Protein: CSALAGGRATNEKLFF.

The chain links TRBV7-8 to TRBJ1-2; the D gene is possibly TRBD1 (5 bases). CDR1 is SGHVS and CDR2 is FQNEAQ in the germline V gene. The CDR3 contains 16 residues. V shed 1 base and J shed 0 bases, with 12 bases lying between them. The CDR3: CASSLVSGTTNYGYTF. The CDR3 bases are TGTGCCAGCAGCTTAGTCTCGGGGACGACTAACTATGGCTACACCTTC.

In this sample, this clone turned up a few times. The chain carries TRBV6-2 or TRBV6-3 and TRBJ2-1; 9 positions agree with TRBD1. V shed 5 bases, J shed 1 base, and the junction held 6 bases outside the gene matches. The CDR3 has 16 residues. Germline lookup yields CDR1 MNHEY and CDR2 SVGEGT. For the CDR3, the DNA is TGTGCCAGCAGTGCCGGGACAGGGAAGTCCTACAATGAGCAGTTCTTC. Translated, it gives CASSAGTGKSYNEQFF.

The chain combines TRBV21-1 with TRBJ1-1. TRBV21-1 is a documented pseudogene. The CDR3 has 14 amino acids. The CDR3 protein is CASSPRIRNTEAFF. The CDR3, as DNA: TGTGCCAGCAGCCCCCGGATCCGCAACACTGAAGCTTTCTTT.

The rearrangement links TRBV9 to TRBJ1-3; unclear D gene. The CDR3 has 15 amino acids. Germline values: CDR1 SGDLS, CDR2 YYNGEE. The germline V and J ends were trimmed by 4 bases and 0 bases, with 11 bases remaining between them. The CDR3 loop is CASSRGMDSGNTIYF. The CDR3 DNA reads as TGTGCCAGCAGCCGAGGGATGGACTCTGGAAACACCATATATTTT. Combining the CDR3 with reference TRBV9 and TRBJ1-3 gives the whole variable domain DSGVTQTPKHLITATGQRVTLRCSPRSGDLSVYWYQQSLDQGLQFLIQYYNGEERAKGNILERFSAQQFPDLHSELNLSSLELGDSALYFCASSRGMDSGNTIYFGEGSWLTVV.

The chain joins TRBV3-1 (or the pseudogene TRBV3-2) to TRBJ1-1; maybe TRBD1 (5 bases). Trimming took off 7 bases at V and 5 bases at J, with 17 bases between the two ends. Germline loops: CDR1 LGHDT, CDR2 YNNKEL (reference sequence). The CDR3 is made up of 14 amino acids. CDR3 amino acids: CASTSRGGRTEAFF. CDR3 DNA sequence: TGTGCCAGCACCTCAAGGGGAGGGCGGACTGAAGCTTTCTTT.

This clone has just one count. V and J are TRBV4-1 and TRBJ1-4; the D gene is possibly TRBD1 (6 bases). The CDR3 covers 15 residues. Trimming took 0 bases from V and 8 from J, leaving 13 bases between them. Per germline, CDR1 MGHRA and CDR2 YSYEKL. CDR3 nucleotide sequence: TGCGCCAGCAGCCAAGACGCCAGGGGCTACGAAAAACTGTTTTTT. It translates to CASSQDARGYEKLFF.

The chain recombines TRBV25-1 with TRBJ1-5, with TRBD1 as a possible D gene (5 bases). The CDR3 is 13 residues long. Germline values: CDR1 MGHDK, CDR2 SYGVNS. Between the trimmed V and J ends, which lost 4 bases and 8 bases, there was a span of 12 bases. CDR3 sequence (DNA): TGTGCCAGCAGTGTCCTTGGAGGGGAGCCCCAGCATTTT. This sequence encodes CASSVLGGEPQHF.

V and J are TRBV4-3 and TRBJ1-1; D is undetermined. The CDR3 has 14 residues. V was cut by 0 bases and J by 1 base, with 6 bases left in between. Germline lookup yields CDR1 LGHNA and CDR2 YSLEER. The CDR3 reads CASSQDRGNTEAFF. CDR3 in DNA: TGCGCCAGCAGCCAAGATCGAGGGAACACTGAAGCTTTCTTT.

V usage is TRBV18 and J usage is TRBJ1-1; perhaps TRBD1 as D (5 bases). CDR1 KGHSH and CDR2 LQKENI come from the germline V gene. V was clipped by 6 bases and J by 0 bases, with 17 bases between them. The CDR3 covers 16 residues. CDR3 protein: CASSGGITVMNTEAFF. The CDR3 DNA reads TGTGCCAGCTCTGGGGGGATAACCGTAATGAACACTGAAGCTTTCTTT.

This clone was counted a single time. The genes are TRBV5-1 and TRBJ1-3; D may be TRBD1 (5 bases). The CDR3 sequence is 16 residues long. CDR1 is SGHRS, CDR2 YFSETQ, per germline. V gave up 0 bases and J gave up 0 bases, with 10 bases separating them. Here the CDR3 DNA reads TGCGCCAGCAGCTTGGCGGGGACGGACTCTGGAAACACCATATATTTT. As protein: CASSLAGTDSGNTIYF. The variable domain in full, completed from reference TRBV5-1 and TRBJ1-3, reads KAGVTQTPRYLIKTRGQQVTLSCSPISGHRSVSWYQQTPGQGLQFLFEYFSETQRNKGNFPGRFSGRQFSNSRSEMNVSTLELGDSALYLCASSLAGTDSGNTIYFGEGSWLTVV.

The chain couples TRBV7-9 to TRBJ1-1, with D uncertain. V was trimmed by 5 bases and J by 2 bases, leaving 3 bases between them. This CDR3 has 11 residues. The germline V gene encodes CDR1 SEHNR and CDR2 FQNEAQ (reference sequence). The CDR3 reads CASSRNTEAFF. CDR3 bases: TGTGCCAGCAGCCGAAACACTGAAGCTTTCTTT.

The V call is TRBV18, the J call TRBJ1-1; D is unclear. The CDR3 runs to 13 residues. The germline V gene encodes CDR1 KGHSH and CDR2 LQKENI. Deletions cut 4 bases from V and 1 base from J, with 7 bases between. CDR3 protein: CASSLMENTEAFF. CDR3 in DNA: TGTGCCAGCTCACTAATGGAGAACACTGAAGCTTTCTTT. Based on the CDR3 plus reference TRBV18 and TRBJ1-1, the full variable domain is NAGVMQNPRHLVRRRGQEARLRCSPMKGHSHVYWYRQLPEEGLKFMVYLQKENIIDESGMPKERFSAEFPKEGPSILRIQQVVRGDSAAYFCASSLMENTEAFFGQGTRLTVV.

The chain recombines TRBV5-1 with TRBJ2-3; 15 bases agree with TRBD2. V shed 5 bases, J shed 8 bases, and the junction held 9 bases outside the gene matches. Germline CDR1 is SGHRS and CDR2 is YFSETQ. The CDR3 runs to 16 residues. The CDR3 sequence is CASRLGLAGGYGTQYF. Written as DNA, the CDR3 is TGCGCCAGCAGACTGGGACTAGCGGGAGGATATGGTACGCAGTATTTT.

The chain uses TRBV7-2 and TRBJ1-6; D is ambiguous. CDR3 size: 14 residues. Trimming cost V 5 bases and J 6 bases, with 11 bases left between them. Germline V gene data show CDR1 as SGHTA and CDR2 as FQGNSA. The CDR3 is CASSPGGSNSPLHF. The CDR3 nucleotides read TGTGCCAGCAGCCCCGGCGGGAGTAATTCACCCCTCCACTTT. Supplemented by reference TRBV7-2 and TRBJ1-6, the full variable domain reads GAGVSQSPSNKVTEKGKDVELRCDPISGHTALYWYRQSLGQGLEFLIYFQGNSAPDKSGLPSDRFSAERTGGSVSTLTIQRTQQEDSAVYLCASSPGGSNSPLHFGNGTRLTVT.

The chain has TRBV5-1 and TRBJ1-1, with D unresolved. V lost 4 bases to trimming and J lost 4 bases, with 5 bases between them. This CDR3 has 11 residues. CDR1 and CDR2 (germline): SGHRS, YFSETQ. The CDR3 DNA reads TGCGCCAGCAGCCTCAGCACTGAAGCTTTCTTT. Translated, it gives CASSLSTEAFF.

This clone was detected only once. The chain recombines TRBV5-8 with TRBJ1-1, with D possibly matching TRBD1 (5 bases). The CDR3 spans 15 residues. V was pared by 4 bases and J by 4 bases, with 17 bases between. CDR1 and CDR2 (germline): SGHTS, YDEGEE. The CDR3 sequence: CASSRGGGLVTEAFF. DNA for the CDR3: TGTGCCAGCAGCCGGGGTGGGGGGTTGGTCACTGAAGCTTTCTTT. The whole variable domain, remainder taken from reference TRBV5-8 and TRBJ1-1, is EAGVTQSPTHLIKTRGQQATLRCSPISGHTSVYWYQQALGLGLQFLLWYDEGEERNRGNFPPRFSGRQFPNYSSELNVNALELEDSALYLCASSRGGGLVTEAFFGQGTRLTVV.

For the CDR3, the DNA is TGTGCCAGCAGCGACGAGTGGGCAGGGTCACCCCTCCACTTT. Amino acids: CASSDEWAGSPLHF. J is TRBJ1-6 and V is TRBV11-1; TRBD1 is a possible D gene (5 bases). V shed 5 bases and J shed 10 bases, with 15 bases lying between them. Germline assignment: CDR1 SGHAT and CDR2 FQDESV (reference sequence). The CDR3 runs to 14 residues.

The DNA for the CDR3 is TGTGCCAGTAACCTCCAGGGGGCTCGGAGCAATCAGCCCCAGCATTTT. Encoded protein: CASNLQGARSNQPQHF. The chain recombines TRBV19 with TRBJ1-5; 8 positions agree with TRBD1. CDR1 LNHDA and CDR2 SQIVND come from the germline V gene (reference sequence). V lost 7 bases to trimming and J lost 1 base; unmatched junction nucleotides: 9. The length of the CDR3 is 16 residues.

The V and J genes are TRBV7-6 and TRBJ2-1; D possibly corresponds to TRBD1 (5 bases). Germline assignment: CDR1 SGHVS and CDR2 FNYEAQ. CDR3 size: 16 residues. V was cut by 5 bases and J by 4 bases, with 18 bases left in between. In nucleotides, the CDR3 is TGTGCCAGCAGCACAGGCTCTCCTACTATATACAATGAGCAGTTCTTC. As protein: CASSTGSPTIYNEQFF.

The chain joins TRBV7-6 to TRBJ2-5, with TRBD2 matching 7 bases. This CDR3 is built from 18 residues. CDR1 is SGHVS and CDR2 is FNYEAQ in the germline V gene. V gave up 5 bases and J gave up 4 bases; unmatched junction bases: 19. CDR3 sequence: CASSPKFRGGSPTETQYF. The CDR3, as DNA: TGTGCCAGCAGCCCCAAATTCCGCGGGGGTTCACCGACAGAGACCCAGTACTTC.